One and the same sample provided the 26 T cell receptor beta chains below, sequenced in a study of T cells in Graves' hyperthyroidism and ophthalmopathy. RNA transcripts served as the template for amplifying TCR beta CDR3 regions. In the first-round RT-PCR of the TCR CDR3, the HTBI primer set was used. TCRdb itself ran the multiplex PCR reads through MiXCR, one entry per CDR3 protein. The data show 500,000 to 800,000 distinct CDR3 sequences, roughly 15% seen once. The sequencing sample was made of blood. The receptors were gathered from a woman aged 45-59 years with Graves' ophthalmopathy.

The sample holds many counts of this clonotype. The CDR3 is CASSLEARGGRAEQFF. CDR3 bases: TGTGCCAGCAGCTTAGAGGCTAGGGGCGGGAGAGCTGAGCAGTTCTTC. V is TRBV7-3 and J is TRBJ2-1; 7 positions agree with TRBD2. Germline CDR1 SGHTA, CDR2 FQGTGA. This CDR3 comprises 16 residues. J lost 9 bases, V lost 2 bases, and 13 bases had no gene match.

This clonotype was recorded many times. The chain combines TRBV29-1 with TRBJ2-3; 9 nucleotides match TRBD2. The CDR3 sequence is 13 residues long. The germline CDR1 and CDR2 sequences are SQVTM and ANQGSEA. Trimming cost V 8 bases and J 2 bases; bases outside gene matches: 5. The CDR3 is CSRIAGDTDTQYF. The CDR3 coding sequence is TGCAGCCGGATAGCGGGAGACACAGATACGCAGTATTTT.

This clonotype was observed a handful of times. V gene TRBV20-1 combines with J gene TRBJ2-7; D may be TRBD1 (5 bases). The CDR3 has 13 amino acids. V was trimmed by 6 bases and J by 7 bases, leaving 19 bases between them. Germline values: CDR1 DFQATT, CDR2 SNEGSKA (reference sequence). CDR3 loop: CSAQSRRAQEQYF. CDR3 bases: TGCAGTGCACAGAGTCGCAGGGCGCAGGAGCAGTACTTC.

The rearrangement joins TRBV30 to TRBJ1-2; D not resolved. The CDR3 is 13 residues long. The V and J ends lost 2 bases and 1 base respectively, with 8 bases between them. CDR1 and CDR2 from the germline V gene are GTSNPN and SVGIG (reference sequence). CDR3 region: CAWSTGFNYGYTF. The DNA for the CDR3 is TGTGCCTGGAGTACCGGTTTTAACTATGGCTACACCTTC.

The CDR3 region is CASSQGEYRDGYSGANVLTF. The CDR3 DNA sequence: TGTGCCAGCAGCCAAGGGGAATACCGGGACGGATACTCTGGGGCCAACGTCCTGACTTTC. The rearrangement uses TRBV4-2 and TRBJ2-6; possibly TRBD1 or TRBD2 for D (5 bases each). Looked up from germline, CDR1 is LGHNA and CDR2 is YNFKEQ. Trimming pared 1 base from V and 0 bases from J, leaving 19 bases between. The CDR3 sequence is 20 residues long.

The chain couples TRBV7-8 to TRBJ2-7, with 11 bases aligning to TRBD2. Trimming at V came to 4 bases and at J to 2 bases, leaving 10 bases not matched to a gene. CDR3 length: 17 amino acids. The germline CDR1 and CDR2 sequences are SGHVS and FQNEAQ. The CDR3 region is CASSSYTGTSGPYEQYF. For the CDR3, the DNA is TGTGCCAGCAGCTCCTACACCGGGACTAGCGGTCCCTACGAGCAGTACTTC.

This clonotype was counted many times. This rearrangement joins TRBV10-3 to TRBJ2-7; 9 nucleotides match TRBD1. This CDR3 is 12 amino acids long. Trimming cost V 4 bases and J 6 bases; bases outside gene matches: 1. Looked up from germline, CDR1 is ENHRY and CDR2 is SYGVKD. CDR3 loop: CAISGQGVEQYF. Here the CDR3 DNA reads TGTGCCATCAGTGGACAGGGGGTCGAGCAGTACTTC.

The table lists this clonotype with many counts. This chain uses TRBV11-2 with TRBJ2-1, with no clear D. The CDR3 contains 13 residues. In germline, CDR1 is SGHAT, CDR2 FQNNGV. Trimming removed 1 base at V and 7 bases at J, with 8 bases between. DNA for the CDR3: TGTGCCAGCAGCTTAGCACGGGTTAATGAGCAGTTCTTC. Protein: CASSLARVNEQFF.

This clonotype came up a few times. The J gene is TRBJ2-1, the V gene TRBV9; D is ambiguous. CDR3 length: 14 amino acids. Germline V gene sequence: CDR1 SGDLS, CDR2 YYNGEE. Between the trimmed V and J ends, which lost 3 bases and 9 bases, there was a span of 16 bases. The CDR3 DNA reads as TGTGCCAGCAGCGGGGCATCTAAAGGGCCTGAGCAGTTCTTC. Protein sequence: CASSGASKGPEQFF.

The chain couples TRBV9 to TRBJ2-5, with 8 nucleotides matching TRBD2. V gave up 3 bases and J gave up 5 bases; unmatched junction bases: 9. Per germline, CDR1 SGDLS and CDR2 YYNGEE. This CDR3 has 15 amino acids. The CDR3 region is CASSARSGELETQYF. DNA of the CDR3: TGTGCCAGCAGCGCCCGTAGCGGGGAACTGGAGACCCAGTACTTC.

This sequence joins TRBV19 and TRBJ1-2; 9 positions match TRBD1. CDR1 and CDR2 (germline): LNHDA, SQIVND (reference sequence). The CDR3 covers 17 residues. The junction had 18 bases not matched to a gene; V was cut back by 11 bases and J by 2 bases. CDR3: CASKWDREFLPNYGYTF. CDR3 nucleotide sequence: TGTGCCTCCAAATGGGACAGGGAGTTTTTGCCCAACTATGGCTACACCTTC.

The CDR3 loop is CASSIRTSGNTDTQYF. CDR3 sequence (DNA): TGTGCCAGCAGCATACGGACTAGCGGGAACACAGATACGCAGTATTTT. The chain recombines TRBV9 with TRBJ2-3, with 12 bases fitting TRBD2. Germline V gene lookup returns CDR1 SGDLS and CDR2 YYNGEE. The CDR3 is made up of 16 amino acids. J gave up 2 bases and V 4 bases, and 5 bases lay outside the gene matches.

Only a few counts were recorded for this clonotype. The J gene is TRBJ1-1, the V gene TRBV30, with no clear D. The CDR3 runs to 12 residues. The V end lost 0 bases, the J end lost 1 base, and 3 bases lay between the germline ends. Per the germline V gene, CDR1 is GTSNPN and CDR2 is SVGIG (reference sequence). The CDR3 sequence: CAWSVGNTEAFF. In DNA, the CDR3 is TGTGCCTGGAGTGTAGGGAACACTGAAGCTTTCTTT.

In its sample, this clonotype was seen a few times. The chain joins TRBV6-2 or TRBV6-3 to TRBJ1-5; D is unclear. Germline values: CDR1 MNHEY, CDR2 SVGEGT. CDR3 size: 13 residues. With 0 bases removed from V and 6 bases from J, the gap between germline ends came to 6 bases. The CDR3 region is CASSYSNSQPQHF. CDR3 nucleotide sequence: TGTGCCAGCAGTTACTCGAATAGTCAGCCCCAGCATTTT.

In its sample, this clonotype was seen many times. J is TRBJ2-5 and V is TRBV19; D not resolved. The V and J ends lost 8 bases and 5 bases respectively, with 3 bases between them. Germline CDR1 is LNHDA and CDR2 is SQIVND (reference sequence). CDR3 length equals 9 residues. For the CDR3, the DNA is TGTGCCAGTGAGGAGACCCAGTACTTC. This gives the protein CASEETQYF.

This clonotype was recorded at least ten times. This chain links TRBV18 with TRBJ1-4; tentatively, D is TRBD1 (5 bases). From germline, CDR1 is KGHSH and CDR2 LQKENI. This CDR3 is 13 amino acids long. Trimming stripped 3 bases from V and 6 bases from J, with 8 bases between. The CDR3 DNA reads TGTGCCAGCTCACCGGGGGTGGATGAAAAACTGTTTTTT. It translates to CASSPGVDEKLFF.

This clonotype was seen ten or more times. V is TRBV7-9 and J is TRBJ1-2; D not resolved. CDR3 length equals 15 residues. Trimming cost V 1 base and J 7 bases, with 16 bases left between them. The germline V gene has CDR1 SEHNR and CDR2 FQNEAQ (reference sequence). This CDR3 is CASSLEVARPLGYTF. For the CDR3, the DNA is TGTGCCAGCAGCTTAGAGGTCGCCAGACCCCTTGGCTACACCTTC.

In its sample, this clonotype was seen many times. CDR3 protein: CASSLLGGSTDTQYF. CDR3 coding DNA: TGTGCCAGCAGCTTATTGGGCGGGAGTACAGATACGCAGTATTTT. The J gene is TRBJ2-3, the V gene TRBV13; the match to TRBD2 covers 7 bases. Germline CDR1 and CDR2: PRHDT and FYEKMQ (reference sequence). The CDR3 has 15 amino acids. V shed 2 bases and J 3 bases; nucleotides not matched to a gene: 5.

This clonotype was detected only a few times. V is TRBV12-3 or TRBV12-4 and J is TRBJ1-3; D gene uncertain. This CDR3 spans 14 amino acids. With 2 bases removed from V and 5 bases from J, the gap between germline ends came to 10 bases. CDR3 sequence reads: CASSLISGRNTIYF. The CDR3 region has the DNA TGTGCCAGCAGTTTAATTTCTGGGCGAAACACCATATATTTT.

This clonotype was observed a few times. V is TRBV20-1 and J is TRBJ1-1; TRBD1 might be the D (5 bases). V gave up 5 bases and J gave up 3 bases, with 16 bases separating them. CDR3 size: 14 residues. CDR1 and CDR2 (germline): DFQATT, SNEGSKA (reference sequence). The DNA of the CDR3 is TGCAGTGCTGGGGGGGGGGGTGGCGACACTGAAGCTTTCTTT. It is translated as CSAGGGGGDTEAFF.

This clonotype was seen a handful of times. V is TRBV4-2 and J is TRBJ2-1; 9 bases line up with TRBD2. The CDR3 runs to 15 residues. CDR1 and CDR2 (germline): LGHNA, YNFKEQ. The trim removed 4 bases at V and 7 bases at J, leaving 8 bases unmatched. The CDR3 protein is CASSLLAGPQNEQFF. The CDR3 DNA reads TGTGCCAGCAGCCTTCTAGCGGGACCCCAGAATGAGCAGTTCTTC.

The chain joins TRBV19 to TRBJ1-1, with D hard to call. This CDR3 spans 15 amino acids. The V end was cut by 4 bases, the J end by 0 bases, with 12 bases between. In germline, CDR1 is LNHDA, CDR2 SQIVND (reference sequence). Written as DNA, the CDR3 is TGTGCCAGTAGTACCCATTTCCCACTGAACACTGAAGCTTTCTTT. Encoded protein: CASSTHFPLNTEAFF.

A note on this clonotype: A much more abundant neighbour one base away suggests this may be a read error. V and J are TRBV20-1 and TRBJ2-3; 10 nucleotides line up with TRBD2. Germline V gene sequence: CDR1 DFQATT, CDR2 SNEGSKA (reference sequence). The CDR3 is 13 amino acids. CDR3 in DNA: TGCAGCCATCCCGGGACTAGCGTTGATGCGCAGTATTTT. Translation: CSHPGTSVDAQYF.

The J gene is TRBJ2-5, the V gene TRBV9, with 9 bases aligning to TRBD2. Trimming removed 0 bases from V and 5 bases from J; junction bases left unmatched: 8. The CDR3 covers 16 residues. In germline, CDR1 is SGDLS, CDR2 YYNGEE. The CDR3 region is CASSVVMAGGLETQYF. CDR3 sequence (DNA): TGTGCCAGCAGCGTAGTAATGGCGGGAGGGCTGGAGACCCAGTACTTC.

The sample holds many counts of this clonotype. DNA of the CDR3: TGTGCCAGCACCCCGGAGGGCTCGCAGCCCCAGCATTTT. It codes for CASTPEGSQPQHF. The chain joins TRBV2 to TRBJ1-5; D unclear. The length of the CDR3 is 13 residues. CDR1 and CDR2 from the germline V gene are SNHLY and FYNNEI. The V gene lost 7 bases and the J gene lost 7 bases, with 14 bases spanning the gap.

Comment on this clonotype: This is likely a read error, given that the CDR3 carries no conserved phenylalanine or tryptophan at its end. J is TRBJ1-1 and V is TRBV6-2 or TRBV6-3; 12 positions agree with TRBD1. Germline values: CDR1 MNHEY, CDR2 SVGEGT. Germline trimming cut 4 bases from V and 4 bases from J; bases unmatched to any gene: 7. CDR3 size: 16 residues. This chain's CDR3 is CASSLHGTGGPTEAFL. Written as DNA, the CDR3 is TGTGCCAGCAGTTTACACGGGACAGGGGGCCCCACTGAAGCTTTCCTT.